This T cell receptor beta chain appears in the sequencing data of a study of CD8 T cells in Susac syndrome. Study-level findings and limits: The study conceded that relatively few individuals underwent its TCR sequencing and HLA analysis.

On this clonotype itself: Antigen unknown.

CD8+ and CD4+ T cells circulating in blood were sequenced for TCR beta. Negative magnetic isolation gave CD8+ and CD4+ cells; FACS enriched CD8+ TEMRA. The CDR3 has 17 amino acids. Germline CDR1 reads SGDLS; CDR2 reads YYNGEE. Trimming took 3 bases from V and 3 from J; bases not matched to a gene: 15. About 0.45 to 1 ug RNA was reverse transcribed with random hexamers. Amplification of TCR beta CDR3 by immunoSEQ multiplex PCR spanned 54 Vbeta and 13 Jbeta. One entry per CDR3 protein results from TCRdb running MiXCR on the immunoSEQ multiplex PCR reads. The sample includes fewer than 80,000 distinct CDR3 sequences, 94% of them seen just once.

The rearrangement joins TRBV9 to TRBJ2-7; 7 nucleotides match TRBD1. The clonotype comes from a human donor with multiple sclerosis. The sequencing input was CD8+ T cells from PBMCs. The CDR3 bases are TGTGCCAGCAGCGCGGATGTGTCCTCGGGACAGCACTACGAGCAGTACTTC. The encoded protein is CASSADVSSGQHYEQYF.